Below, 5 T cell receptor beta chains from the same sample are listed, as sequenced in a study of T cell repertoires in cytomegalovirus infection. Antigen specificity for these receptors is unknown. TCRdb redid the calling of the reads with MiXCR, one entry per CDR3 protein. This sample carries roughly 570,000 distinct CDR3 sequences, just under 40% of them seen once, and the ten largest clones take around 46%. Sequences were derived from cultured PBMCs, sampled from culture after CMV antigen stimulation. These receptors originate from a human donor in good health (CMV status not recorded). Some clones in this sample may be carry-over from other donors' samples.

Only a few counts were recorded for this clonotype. CDR3 DNA sequence: TGTGCCAGTAGTTTTTCTAGCGCCAATGAGCAGTTCTTC. Protein: CASSFSSANEQFF. The rearrangement links TRBV19 to TRBJ2-1, with D maybe TRBD2 (6 bases). The CDR3 is made up of 13 amino acids. Germline V lookup: CDR1 LNHDA, CDR2 SQIVND (reference sequence). The V gene lost 5 bases and the J gene lost 6 bases, with 11 bases spanning the gap.

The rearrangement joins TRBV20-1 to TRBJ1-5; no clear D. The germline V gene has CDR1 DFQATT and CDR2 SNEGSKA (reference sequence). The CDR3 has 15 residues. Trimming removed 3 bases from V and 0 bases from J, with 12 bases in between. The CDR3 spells CSARGYGGSNQPQHF. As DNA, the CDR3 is TGCAGTGCTAGGGGGTACGGTGGTAGCAATCAGCCCCAGCATTTT.

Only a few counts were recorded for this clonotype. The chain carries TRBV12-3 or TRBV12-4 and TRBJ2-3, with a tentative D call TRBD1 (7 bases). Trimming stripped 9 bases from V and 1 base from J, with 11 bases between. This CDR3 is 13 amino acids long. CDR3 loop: CASRRGGTDTQYF. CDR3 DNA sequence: TGTGCCAGTCGCAGGGGGGGCACAGATACGCAGTATTTT.

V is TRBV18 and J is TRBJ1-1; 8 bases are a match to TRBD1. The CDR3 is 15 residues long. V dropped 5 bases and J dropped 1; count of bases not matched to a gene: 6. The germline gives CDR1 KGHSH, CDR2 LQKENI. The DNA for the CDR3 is TGTGCCAGCTCATTTCGGACAGGGCGGAACACTGAAGCTTTCTTT. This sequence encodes CASSFRTGRNTEAFF.

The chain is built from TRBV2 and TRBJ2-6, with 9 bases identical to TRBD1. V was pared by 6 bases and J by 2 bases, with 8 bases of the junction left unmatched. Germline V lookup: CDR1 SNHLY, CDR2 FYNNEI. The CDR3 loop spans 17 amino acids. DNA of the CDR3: TGTGCCAGCAGGGACCGGACAGGGGTAGCTGGGGCCAACGTCCTGACTTTC. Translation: CASRDRTGVAGANVLTF.